This T cell receptor (beta chain) came from a study of beta chain features in type 1 diabetes. Concerning this clone: Its antigen is currently unknown.

Notes on the study in general: Significant though moderate, a shortening of TCRB CDR3s appeared in all four CD4+ subsets of Type 1 diabetes patients. VDJ junctions in type 1 diabetes patients carried more deletions and fewer insertions.

Isolated RNA was reverse transcribed in full, so expressed TCRB transcripts were sequenced. The table came from immunoSEQ multiplex PCR; TCRdb's copy has only in-frame clones and leaves some out. The profile shows 25,000 to 30,000 clones, around 60% of them singletons. Germline assignment: CDR1 SGHRS and CDR2 YFSETQ. Trimming removed 6 bases from V and 4 bases from J; junction bases left unmatched: 4. The CDR3 length is 14 residues. The sequenced sample was Tregs from blood. The clonotype comes from a woman aged 25 to 39 with type 1 diabetes. The chain couples TRBV5-1 to TRBJ2-1; 10 nucleotides align to TRBD2. CDR3 protein: CASTGTSEYNEQFF. CDR3 sequence (DNA): TGCGCCAGCACAGGGACTAGCGAATACAATGAGCAGTTCTTC.